This paragraph covers one TCR beta chain sequence. As the method for making TCR beta libraries, quantitative 5'-RACE with molecular barcodes was used. TCRdb re-called the 5' RACE reads through MiXCR, storing one row per CDR3 protein. The data hold 200,000 to 250,000 distinct CDR3 sequences, with 7.5% to 9.5% observed a single time. This specimen comes from a study of CD8 T cells in ankylosing spondylitis. The CDR3 runs 16 residues. Trimming removed 5 bases from V and 2 bases from J; junction bases left unmatched: 9. CDR1 is MNHNS and CDR2 is SASEGT in the germline V gene. The V and J genes are TRBV6-1 and TRBJ2-7; 10 bases map to TRBD1. This TCR was sampled from a female donor with ankylosing spondylitis or in good health (not recorded which). Sequencing was done on a sample of blood, either unsorted or a sorted T cell fraction (not recorded which). The DNA for the CDR3 is TGTGCCAGCAGTCATCCTCGGACAGGGGGGCCCTACGAGCAGTACTTC. It translates to CASSHPRTGGPYEQYF.